The clone carrying this T cell receptor (beta chain) was seen a few times. Its antigen remains unknown. The data were taken from a study of Graves' ophthalmopathy and Graves' hyperthyroidism. Points from the study as a whole: At around 68% sensitivity and approximately 74% specificity, the model predicted progression of the ophthalmopathy. Thyroid clonotypes that were expanded above 0.001 frequency mostly also appeared in blood.

Diagnosis relied on clinical symptoms, serum thyroxine, TRAb, thyroid ultrasound and orbital computed tomography. Fresh peripheral blood, about 9.3 ml, was the PBMC source. This CDR3 has 15 amino acids. V gave up 5 bases and J gave up 7 bases; unmatched junction bases: 11. Germline V gene lookup returns CDR1 SNHLY and CDR2 FYNNEI. The authors amplified TCR beta CDR3 regions, and they did so from RNA transcripts for repertoire sequencing. RT-PCR was first run with HTBI primers, then multiplex PCR in a second round. Each CDR3 protein is one row after TCRdb ran MiXCR on the multiplex PCR reads. The repertoire includes about 700,000 distinct CDR3 sequences, 35% to 50% of them detected once, and over 2.5% sits in the top ten.

The sequenced sample consisted of peripheral blood. This rearrangement joins TRBV2 to TRBJ1-2; 9 bases are shared with TRBD1. The sequence was obtained from an adult man with Graves' ophthalmopathy. For the CDR3, the DNA is TGTGCCAGCAGTTCTCCCCTGACAGGGGGGCTTGGCTACACCTTC. Translated: CASSSPLTGGLGYTF.